These 23 T cell receptor beta chains were sequenced from one sample in a study of shared clonotypes between healthy human individuals (dated by TCRdb to about 2020). The library was generated by the immunoSEQ multiplex PCR assay. As stored in TCRdb, this immuneACCESS dataset retains in-frame rearrangements with V and J assigned. A fraction of the clones does not appear; measured against another copy, unresolved V genes explain less than half of the discrepancy, and the remainder lacks a known reason. The table for this sample lists a few million clones; 93% of them were counted only once. The ten largest account for about 1.7% of the sample. For the CD8 naive samples, CD45RO-negative cells were positively selected for CCR7, yielding a CD45RA+CCR7+ population from which TemRA cells were excluded. Input material: naive CD8+ T cells from PBMCs. The sample's cell subset or site, from its label and the paper: CD45RA+CCR7+. The receptors stem from a young man in good health. Some clones in this sample may be carry-over from other donors' samples.

This rearrangement joins TRBV11-2 to TRBJ2-1, with D possibly called TRBD1 or TRBD2 (5 bases each). Germline V gives CDR1 SGHAT, CDR2 FQNNGV. The V gene lost 5 bases and the J gene lost 2 bases, with 16 bases spanning the gap. The length of the CDR3 is 16 residues. CDR3 DNA: TGTGCCAGCAGCATCTACTCTCGGGACGCCTACAATGAGCAGTTCTTC. Its protein product is CASSIYSRDAYNEQFF.

The chain links TRBV15 to TRBJ2-1, with TRBD2 identical over 14 bases. Germline V gene data show CDR1 as LNHNV and CDR2 as YYDKDF (reference sequence). This CDR3 spans 20 amino acids. V dropped 0 bases and J dropped 0; count of bases not matched to a gene: 7. CDR3 coding DNA: TGTGCCACCAGCAGAGATTGGGGACTAGCGGGGGCCGACTCCTACAATGAGCAGTTCTTC. Amino acids: CATSRDWGLAGADSYNEQFF.

The chain employs TRBV7-9 and TRBJ2-7; TRBD1 is a possible D gene (6 bases). V lost 5 bases and J lost 0, with 14 bases in between. Germline V gives CDR1 SEHNR, CDR2 FQNEAQ (reference sequence). The length of the CDR3 is 15 residues. As DNA, the CDR3 is TGTGCCAGCAGCCCTCCACAGGGTCTCTCCTACGAGCAGTACTTC. Amino acids: CASSPPQGLSYEQYF.

The CDR3 reads CASSFLTESATNEKLFF. CDR3 DNA sequence: TGTGCCAGCAGTTTCCTGACAGAAAGTGCAACTAATGAAAAACTGTTTTTT. The rearrangement uses TRBV28 and TRBJ1-4; possible D gene TRBD1, 5 bases. Germline lookup yields CDR1 MDHEN and CDR2 SYDVKM. V lost 3 bases to trimming and J lost 0 bases, with 14 bases between them. CDR3 length: 17 amino acids.

V usage is TRBV7-9 and J usage is TRBJ2-2; D perhaps matches TRBD2 (5 bases). Germline assignment: CDR1 SEHNR and CDR2 FQNEAQ (reference sequence). Trimming removed 2 bases at V and 3 bases at J, with 13 bases between. This CDR3 is built from 16 residues. CDR3 protein: CASSLRGMEDTGELFF. The CDR3 bases are TGTGCCAGCAGCTTAAGAGGAATGGAGGACACCGGGGAGCTGTTTTTT.

The CDR3 DNA follows: TGCAGCGCCCCCCGGGGGCCGGAAAGCACAGATACGCAGTATTTT. It is translated as CSAPRGPESTDTQYF. The J gene is TRBJ2-3, the V gene TRBV29-1, with D perhaps given as TRBD1 or TRBD2 (6 bases each). Deletions cut 7 bases from V and 0 bases from J, with 17 bases between. The CDR3 extends over 15 amino acids. CDR1 is SQVTM, CDR2 ANQGSEA, per germline.

This sequence joins TRBV7-9 and TRBJ2-3; D uncertain. The V gene lost 0 bases and the J gene lost 6 bases, with 10 bases spanning the gap. This CDR3 comprises 14 residues. Germline V gives CDR1 SEHNR, CDR2 FQNEAQ (reference sequence). As DNA, the CDR3 is TGTGCCAGCAGCTTAGCGCTTAGTTGGGATACGCAGTATTTT. Residues: CASSLALSWDTQYF.

V gene TRBV10-2 combines with J gene TRBJ2-7; 8 bases align to TRBD2. V shed 2 bases, J shed 5 bases, and the junction held 8 bases outside the gene matches. The CDR3 runs to 15 residues. From germline, CDR1 is WSHSY and CDR2 SAAADI. The CDR3 DNA reads as TGCGCCAGCAGTGAGGGTTTCGGGAGGGCCGACGAGCAGTACTTC. Its protein is CASSEGFGRADEQYF.

The chain uses TRBV5-6 and TRBJ2-7; possibly TRBD1 for D (5 bases). V was cut by 1 base and J by 0 bases, with 11 bases left in between. Germline-derived CDR1 and CDR2 are SGHDT and YYEEEE. The CDR3 sequence is 15 residues long. The CDR3 bases are TGTGCCAGCAGCTTGTGGGGCGTCAGCTCCTACGAGCAGTACTTC. Its translation: CASSLWGVSSYEQYF.

V usage is TRBV6-6 and J usage is TRBJ1-4; 8 nucleotides line up with TRBD1. Germline V gene data show CDR1 as MNHNY and CDR2 as SVGAGI (reference sequence). The V gene end was trimmed by 6 bases and the J gene end by 0 bases; junction bases not matched to a gene: 6. The CDR3 loop spans 16 amino acids. The CDR3 coding sequence is TGTGCCAGCAGCCAGACAGGGGACGCAACTAATGAAAAACTGTTTTTT. It yields the protein CASSQTGDATNEKLFF.

This clone was observed a single time. V usage is TRBV7-3 and J usage is TRBJ2-7, with 8 bases identical to TRBD2. V shed 6 bases, J shed 2 bases, and the junction held 6 bases outside the gene matches. The CDR3 sequence is 14 residues long. CDR1 is SGHTA and CDR2 is FQGTGA in the germline V gene. CDR3: CASRSPGLAYEQYF. As DNA, the CDR3 is TGTGCCAGCAGGTCCCCGGGACTAGCCTACGAGCAGTACTTC.

This chain links TRBV15 with TRBJ2-7; a possible D gene is TRBD2 (6 bases). Per the germline V gene, CDR1 is LNHNV and CDR2 is YYDKDF (reference sequence). V shed 0 bases and J shed 5 bases, with 11 bases lying between them. CDR3 length equals 14 residues. CDR3 DNA sequence: TGTGCCACCAGCAGAGATCGGGGGTGGGACGAGCAGTACTTC. It specifies CATSRDRGWDEQYF.

The CDR3 spells CASSSGLIGRVETQYF. Here the CDR3 DNA reads TGTGCCAGCAGCTCGGGCTTAATTGGCAGGGTAGAGACCCAGTACTTC. This chain links TRBV7-8 with TRBJ2-5; TRBD1 might be the D (5 bases). Germline V gives CDR1 SGHVS, CDR2 FQNEAQ. The CDR3 length is 16 residues. Deletions cut 4 bases from V and 4 bases from J, with 19 bases between.

The chain combines TRBV7-3 with TRBJ1-1; D unclear. The germline CDR1 and CDR2 sequences are SGHTA and FQGTGA. The CDR3 covers 11 residues. Trimming took off 3 bases at V and 7 bases at J, with 6 bases between the two ends. This CDR3 is CASSLTDEAFF. The CDR3 DNA reads TGTGCCAGCAGCTTGACGGATGAAGCTTTCTTT.

The V and J genes are TRBV9 and TRBJ2-7, with a weak D call TRBD2 (6 bases). V was pared by 0 bases and J by 6 bases, with 7 bases between. From germline, CDR1 is SGDLS and CDR2 YYNGEE. This CDR3 comprises 12 residues. Here the CDR3 reads CASSVDGSEQYF. DNA of the CDR3: TGTGCCAGCAGCGTAGACGGGAGCGAGCAGTACTTC.

This chain connects TRBV5-1 to TRBJ2-7; TRBD1 might be the D (6 bases). Trimming cost V 0 bases and J 7 bases, with 8 bases left between them. Germline lookup yields CDR1 SGHRS and CDR2 YFSETQ. CDR3 length: 12 residues. CDR3: CASSLDRVEQYF. In nucleotides, the CDR3 is TGCGCCAGCAGCTTGGACAGGGTGGAGCAGTACTTC.

The V call is TRBV7-6, the J call TRBJ2-2; 8 bases are a match to TRBD1. This CDR3 has 15 amino acids. Germline V gene sequence: CDR1 SGHVS, CDR2 FNYEAQ. The ends lost 2 bases at V and 4 bases at J; junction bases unmatched: 3. CDR3 DNA: TGTGCCAGCAGCTTAAACAGGGGGAGCACCGGGGAGCTGTTTTTT. It is translated as CASSLNRGSTGELFF.

This clone turned up a few times. The same CDR3 can be traced to other DNA sequences in this sample. This chain joins TRBV28 and TRBJ2-7; no definite D call. CDR1 and CDR2 (germline): MDHEN, SYDVKM. This CDR3 region has 13 residues. Trimming stripped 3 bases from V and 2 bases from J, with 8 bases between. CDR3 in amino acids: CASSFSRTYEQYF. The CDR3 DNA reads as TGTGCCAGCAGTTTCAGCAGGACCTACGAGCAGTACTTC.

The rearrangement joins TRBV9 to TRBJ2-2, with D perhaps matching TRBD1 (5 bases). Germline CDR1 reads SGDLS; CDR2 reads YYNGEE. Between the trimmed V and J ends, which lost 3 bases and 1 base, there was a span of 13 bases. The CDR3 loop spans 16 amino acids. In DNA, the CDR3 is TGTGCCAGCAGCGGCCCTACCACAGGGAACACCGGGGAGCTGTTTTTT. It encodes CASSGPTTGNTGELFF.

The chain links TRBV5-1 to TRBJ1-2; TRBD1 agrees at 7 bases. J gave up 8 bases and V 3 bases, and 10 bases lay outside the gene matches. CDR1 and CDR2 from the germline V gene are SGHRS and YFSETQ. The CDR3 runs to 14 residues. This CDR3 reads CASSSTPGDRGYTF. DNA for the CDR3: TGCGCCAGCAGCTCCACACCGGGGGACAGAGGCTACACCTTC.

The chain is built from TRBV11-2 and TRBJ2-3; D may be TRBD2 (6 bases). Germline V gene data show CDR1 as SGHAT and CDR2 as FQNNGV. This CDR3 contains 15 residues. V gave up 5 bases and J gave up 0 bases, with 12 bases separating them. CDR3 nucleotides: TGTGCCAGCAGCCCGCTGGCGGGAAGCACAGATACGCAGTATTTT. This gives the protein CASSPLAGSTDTQYF.

The V and J genes are TRBV9 and TRBJ2-7; possible D gene TRBD2, 6 bases. Trimming took 1 base from V and 3 from J, leaving 14 bases between them. The CDR3 length is 15 residues. CDR1 and CDR2 from the germline V gene are SGDLS and YYNGEE. CDR3 sequence: CASSVLGTPNYEQYF. The DNA of the CDR3 is TGTGCCAGCAGCGTACTCGGGACTCCCAACTACGAGCAGTACTTC.

The V call is TRBV5-6, the J call TRBJ1-2, with a tentative D call TRBD1 (5 bases). V shed 4 bases and J shed 5 bases, with 21 bases lying between them. The CDR3 contains 16 residues. Germline loops: CDR1 SGHDT, CDR2 YYEEEE. This CDR3 is CASSGGGDRRPYGYTF. CDR3 nucleotides: TGTGCCAGCAGCGGGGGAGGGGACCGACGTCCTTATGGCTACACCTTC.